What follows are 22 T cell receptor beta chains derived from one specimen sequenced in a study of blood T cell repertoires in COVID-19. Profiling relied on immunoSEQ multiplex PCR, and the TCRdb table lists in-frame clones only, not all of them. Altogether roughly 160,000 clones are present, roughly 85% being singletons, with the ten largest covering under 6%. The specimen was peripheral blood. These receptors were obtained from a woman aged 45-59 years with COVID-19, enrolled during active disease.

CDR3 bases: TGCGCCAGTGATAAAGAAGGGACAGGGAACACTGAAGCTTTCTTT. Its protein product is CASDKEGTGNTEAFF. V gene TRBV5-1 combines with J gene TRBJ1-1, with TRBD1 matching over 8 bases. CDR1 and CDR2 (germline): SGHRS, YFSETQ. The CDR3 sequence is 15 residues long. J gave up 1 base and V 8 bases, and 10 bases lay outside the gene matches.

The sample holds a few counts of this clone. This chain connects TRBV6-6 to TRBJ1-1; the match to TRBD1 covers 7 bases. In germline, CDR1 is MNHNY, CDR2 SVGAGI (reference sequence). CDR3 length: 14 amino acids. After removal of 7 bases from V and 7 bases from J, the junction contained 12 bases not matched to a gene. The chain's CDR3 is CASIPGQAAFEAFF. The CDR3, as DNA: TGTGCCAGCATCCCAGGACAGGCCGCCTTTGAAGCTTTCTTT.

This clone was seen once. This chain uses TRBV2 with TRBJ2-3, with D possibly matching TRBD2 (6 bases). Germline CDR1 and CDR2: SNHLY and FYNNEI. Trimming left V 3 bases short and J 2 bases short, with 12 bases between. The CDR3 spans 15 residues. The CDR3 nucleotides read TGTGCCAGCAGTGAGCGGGGATGGGACACAGATACGCAGTATTTT. Protein product: CASSERGWDTDTQYF. Looking up the rest from reference TRBV2 and TRBJ2-3 gives the full variable domain: EPEVTQTPSHQVTQMGQEVILRCVPISNHLYFYWYRQILGQKVEFLVSFYNNEISEKSEIFDDQFSVERPDGSNFTLKIRSTKLEDSAMYFCASSERGWDTDTQYFGPGTRLTVL.

This chain connects TRBV15 to TRBJ1-6, with 7 bases lining up with TRBD1. Trimming cost V 3 bases and J 9 bases; bases outside gene matches: 8. Germline-derived CDR1 and CDR2 are LNHNV and YYDKDF (reference sequence). The CDR3 totals 15 residues. The chain's CDR3 is CATSRMQGVGSPLHF. The CDR3, as DNA: TGTGCCACCAGCAGGATGCAGGGGGTAGGTTCACCCCTCCACTTT.

This clone was counted a few times. The chain uses TRBV3-1 (or the pseudogene TRBV3-2) and TRBJ1-3; D is unresolved. Germline CDR1 reads LGHDT; CDR2 reads YNNKEL (reference sequence). The CDR3 has 15 amino acids. Trimming shortened V by 2 bases and J by 1 base, and 9 bases separated the two germline ends. The chain's CDR3 is CASSQSWRSGNTIYF. The CDR3 nucleotides are TGTGCCAGCAGCCAATCGTGGAGGTCTGGAAACACCATATATTTT.

This clone was counted once. The chain joins TRBV5-1 to TRBJ2-1, with 10 bases aligning to TRBD1. CDR1 and CDR2 (germline): SGHRS, YFSETQ. The J segment lost 8 bases and the V segment lost 4 bases, leaving 9 bases of the junction unmatched. There are 15 residues in the CDR3. CDR3 amino acids: CASSTTGTGVHEQFF. The DNA for the CDR3 is TGCGCCAGCAGCACCACCGGGACAGGGGTCCATGAGCAGTTCTTC.

V is TRBV5-6 and J is TRBJ1-1; maybe TRBD1 (6 bases). The CDR3 has 13 amino acids. CDR1 and CDR2 (germline): SGHDT, YYEEEE. The CDR3 bases are TGTGTTCGATTGGACAGTCCGGAGGATGAAGCTTTCTTT. Protein: CVRLDSPEDEAFF.

The chain carries TRBV19 and TRBJ1-1, with 7 bases fitting TRBD1. The CDR3 is 17 amino acids. CDR1 is LNHDA, CDR2 SQIVND, per germline (reference sequence). The V and J ends lost 3 bases and 1 base, in that order; junction bases with no gene match: 11. In nucleotides, the CDR3 is TGTGCCAGTAGTATGTCGGGACAGATAGTAGGGAACACTGAAGCTTTCTTT. Translation: CASSMSGQIVGNTEAFF.

The chain uses TRBV5-4 and TRBJ1-5; 10 bases align to TRBD1. Germline assignment: CDR1 SGHNT and CDR2 YYREEE (reference sequence). Unmatched junction bases numbered 5, after V lost 5 bases and J lost 6 bases. The CDR3 is 14 amino acids. In DNA, the CDR3 is TGTGCCAGCAGACCCCGGGACAGGGGTCAGCCCCAGCATTTT. Translated: CASRPRDRGQPQHF.

This sequence joins TRBV9 and TRBJ1-6; D possibly corresponds to TRBD1 (6 bases). V gave up 0 bases and J gave up 10 bases, with 14 bases separating them. Per germline, CDR1 SGDLS and CDR2 YYNGEE. This CDR3 has 15 amino acids. CDR3 nucleotides: TGTGCCAGCAGCGTAGTAGGGGGTTATGGGTCACCCCTCCACTTT. Translated, it gives CASSVVGGYGSPLHF.

V and J are TRBV20-1 and TRBJ2-3, with D unresolved. The CDR3 has 11 residues. Trimming took 3 bases from V and 5 from J, leaving 6 bases between them. Per the germline V gene, CDR1 is DFQATT and CDR2 is SNEGSKA (reference sequence). The CDR3 here is CSARSGDTQYF. The CDR3 DNA reads TGCAGTGCTAGGTCGGGAGATACGCAGTATTTT.

This chain uses TRBV18 with TRBJ1-1; no reliable D call. CDR3 size: 13 residues. The germline V gene has CDR1 KGHSH and CDR2 LQKENI. V shed 3 bases and J shed 1 base, with 6 bases lying between them. The CDR3 region has the DNA TGTGCCAGCTCACCGTATCGGAACACTGAAGCTTTCTTT. It translates to CASSPYRNTEAFF.

The rearrangement joins TRBV10-2 to TRBJ2-5, with TRBD2 matching 8 bases. The CDR3 totals 13 residues. Germline loops: CDR1 WSHSY, CDR2 SAAADI. Trimming at V came to 6 bases and at J to 5 bases, leaving 5 bases not matched to a gene. CDR3 amino acids: CASSGGAFETQYF. The CDR3 DNA reads as TGCGCCAGCAGCGGGGGGGCCTTTGAGACCCAGTACTTC.

The chain employs TRBV9 and TRBJ1-4; no reliable D call. The CDR3 totals 14 residues. Germline CDR1 reads SGDLS; CDR2 reads YYNGEE. V was trimmed by 2 bases and J by 5 bases, leaving 10 bases between them. The CDR3 coding sequence is TGTGCCAGCAGCGTCGGAGGGTCAAATGAAAAACTGTTTTTT. Protein product: CASSVGGSNEKLFF. The full variable domain, its missing parts supplied by reference TRBV9 and TRBJ1-4, is DSGVTQTPKHLITATGQRVTLRCSPRSGDLSVYWYQQSLDQGLQFLIQYYNGEERAKGNILERFSAQQFPDLHSELNLSSLELGDSALYFCASSVGGSNEKLFFGSGTQLSVL.

The chain has TRBV7-8 and TRBJ2-1, with 9 bases matching TRBD1. The V segment lost 5 bases and the J segment 3 bases; nucleotides outside the gene matches: 8. CDR1 and CDR2 from the germline V gene are SGHVS and FQNEAQ. The CDR3 is 16 amino acids. For the CDR3, the DNA is TGTGCCAGCAGCCACAGGGACAGGGCGAACTACAATGAGCAGTTCTTC. It translates to CASSHRDRANYNEQFF.

This clone occurred once. Other DNA sequences of this sample code for an identical CDR3. The rearrangement uses TRBV3-1 (or the pseudogene TRBV3-2) and TRBJ1-1; maybe TRBD1 (6 bases). CDR3 length equals 13 residues. Between the trimmed V and J ends, which lost 3 bases and 4 bases, there was a span of 9 bases. Germline V CDR1 and CDR2: LGHDT, YNNKEL (reference sequence). The CDR3 protein is CASSQGAGTEAFF. CDR3 coding DNA: TGTGCCAGCAGCCAGGGGGCTGGCACTGAAGCTTTCTTT.

The genes are TRBV6-5 and TRBJ2-1, with 11 bases fitting TRBD1. J lost 7 bases, V lost 2 bases, and 4 bases had no gene match. The CDR3 consists of 15 residues. In germline, CDR1 is MNHEY, CDR2 SVGAGI. The CDR3 DNA sequence: TGTGCCAGCAGTTACGGACAGGGGGCGCGTAATGAGCAGTTCTTC. Translating gives CASSYGQGARNEQFF.

The chain combines TRBV30 with TRBJ2-5; 9 bases agree with TRBD2. Trimming at V came to 3 bases and at J to 5 bases, leaving 7 bases not matched to a gene. The germline V gene has CDR1 GTSNPN and CDR2 SVGIG (reference sequence). The CDR3 has 14 amino acids. CDR3 DNA sequence: TGTGCCTGGAGCTCGGGTCTAGCGGGGGAGACCCAGTACTTC. Translation gives CAWSSGLAGETQYF. Combining the CDR3 with reference TRBV30 and TRBJ2-5 gives the whole variable domain SQTIHQWPATLVQPVGSPLSLECTVEGTSNPNLYWYRQAAGRGLQLLFYSVGIGQISSEVPQNLSASRPQDRQFILSSKKLLLSDSGFYLCAWSSGLAGETQYFGPGTRLLVL.

The chain couples TRBV9 to TRBJ1-4; weak D call: TRBD1 (6 bases). This CDR3 spans 16 amino acids. V lost 4 bases and J lost 1, with 14 bases in between. Germline V gives CDR1 SGDLS, CDR2 YYNGEE. The CDR3 loop is CASSPTGRGTNEKLFF. The CDR3 DNA follows: TGTGCCAGCAGCCCGACGGGCAGGGGAACTAATGAAAAACTGTTTTTT.

V and J are TRBV4-1 and TRBJ2-3; D is unresolved. CDR1 MGHRA and CDR2 YSYEKL come from the germline V gene. Trimming took off 3 bases at V and 4 bases at J, with 5 bases between the two ends. This CDR3 comprises 12 residues. CDR3 in DNA: TGCGCCAGCAGCCACTCCTCAGATACGCAGTATTTT. Translated: CASSHSSDTQYF.

V and J are TRBV6-6 and TRBJ1-1; D call uncertain. Trimming pared 6 bases from V and 2 bases from J, leaving 13 bases between. From germline, CDR1 is MNHNY and CDR2 SVGAGI (reference sequence). The CDR3 is 14 amino acids. The CDR3 coding sequence is TGTGCCAGCAGGTATGACACGATTAACACTGAAGCTTTCTTT. Its protein product is CASRYDTINTEAFF.

This chain links TRBV24-1 with TRBJ1-2; no firm D call. The V end was cut by 5 bases, the J end by 2 bases, with 5 bases between. This CDR3 has 12 amino acids. Germline CDR1 is KGHDR and CDR2 is SFDVKD. CDR3 protein: CATSARNYGYTF. The CDR3 DNA follows: TGTGCCACCAGTGCCAGAAACTATGGCTACACCTTC.